These 7 T cell receptor beta chains came from one sample sequenced in a study of blood T cell repertoires in COVID-19. Assay: immunoSEQ multiplex PCR; the TCRdb copy retains only in-frame clones and omits some. This table holds over 350,000 clones, approximately 88% found once. Sequencing was done on a sample of PBMCs or T cells enriched from blood (not recorded which). The receptors stem from a woman aged 25-40 years with acute COVID-19.

The genes are TRBV18 and TRBJ1-2; D unclear. The CDR3 consists of 12 residues. Trimming shortened V by 6 bases and J by 5 bases, and 10 bases separated the two germline ends. Per the germline V gene, CDR1 is KGHSH and CDR2 is LQKENI. The CDR3 loop is CASSLDSYGYTF. The CDR3, as DNA: TGTGCCAGCTCCCTGGACTCTTATGGCTACACCTTC.

The table lists this clone with a count of one. CDR3 bases: TGTGCCAGCAGTGTGCTTTGGGGGAAGGGGGAGAACTATGGCTACACCTTC. Its protein product is CASSVLWGKGENYGYTF. The V gene is TRBV2, the J gene TRBJ1-2; D is possibly TRBD1 (6 bases). The ends were cut back, 4 bases at V and 2 bases at J, with 20 bases in the middle. Germline V gives CDR1 SNHLY, CDR2 FYNNEI. This CDR3 has 17 amino acids.

This chain joins TRBV5-5 and TRBJ1-5; 7 bases agree with TRBD1. This CDR3 comprises 15 residues. Unmatched junction bases numbered 7, after V lost 6 bases and J lost 1 base. Germline lookup yields CDR1 SGHKS and CDR2 YYEKEE (reference sequence). In DNA, the CDR3 is TGTGCCAGCACCGACAGGGCATTCAGCAATCAGCCCCAGCATTTT. Encoded protein: CASTDRAFSNQPQHF.

The chain carries TRBV5-6 and TRBJ1-6; D perhaps matches TRBD1 (6 bases). This CDR3 has 16 residues. Germline V gene data show CDR1 as SGHDT and CDR2 as YYEEEE. V was clipped by 2 bases and J by 2 bases, with 11 bases between them. The CDR3 coding sequence is TGTGCCAGCAGCTTCAGGGGTACCACCTATAATTCACCCCTCCACTTT. Its protein is CASSFRGTTYNSPLHF.

The chain is built from TRBV7-7 and TRBJ2-1; 8 bases are shared with TRBD2. Germline CDR1 SSHAT, CDR2 FNYEAQ (reference sequence). The V segment lost 2 bases and the J segment 7 bases; nucleotides outside the gene matches: 7. This CDR3 comprises 15 residues. Written as DNA, the CDR3 is TGTGCCAGCAGCTTATATCGCGGGGGGTTGAATGAGCAGTTCTTC. This sequence encodes CASSLYRGGLNEQFF.

As DNA, the CDR3 is TGTGCCAGCTCACCGCCGTTGGGCTCGGAACAGGGGTCCTACGAGCAGTACTTC. This codes for CASSPPLGSEQGSYEQYF. This sequence joins TRBV18 and TRBJ2-7, with 7 nucleotides matching TRBD1. The V segment lost 3 bases and the J segment 1 base; nucleotides outside the gene matches: 15. Germline V CDR1 and CDR2: KGHSH, LQKENI. The CDR3 sequence is 18 residues long.

This clone was seen only once. V usage is TRBV6-5 and J usage is TRBJ1-2, with TRBD1 matching over 9 bases. Trimming at V came to 5 bases and at J to 2 bases, leaving 6 bases not matched to a gene. Germline values: CDR1 MNHEY, CDR2 SVGAGI. This CDR3 comprises 15 residues. CDR3 protein: CASSRTGGENYGYTF. CDR3 DNA sequence: TGTGCCAGCAGTCGTACAGGGGGCGAGAACTATGGCTACACCTTC.